Presented here are 23 T cell receptor beta chains from one specimen sequenced in a study of PD-1 blockade in classical Hodgkin lymphoma. The sample's time point: cycle 4 day 1 (C4D1), after around six weeks of nivolumab. Following autologous stem cell transplantation, relapse occurred in every patient, and exposure to brentuximab vedotin varied. TCRdb keeps only in-frame clones here, not all; method: immunoSEQ multiplex PCR. The sample has approximately 20,000 clones; around 80% are singletons. The specimen was peripheral blood mononuclear cells (PBMCs), collected before the fourth cycle of nivolumab. These receptors were obtained from a human donor with classical Hodgkin lymphoma.

This chain joins TRBV20-1 and TRBJ1-1; D is perhaps TRBD1 (5 bases). With 5 bases removed from V and 3 bases from J, the gap between germline ends came to 7 bases. Germline V lookup: CDR1 DFQATT, CDR2 SNEGSKA (reference sequence). This CDR3 contains 11 residues. CDR3 sequence (DNA): TGCAGTGCTGGGGGGTACACTGAAGCTTTCTTT. This sequence encodes CSAGGYTEAFF.

This clone has just one count. The chain links TRBV6-9 to TRBJ1-2; D remains ambiguous. Per germline, CDR1 MNHGY and CDR2 SVAAGI. The CDR3 length is 16 residues. The V and J ends lost 5 bases and 4 bases respectively, with 20 bases between them. In DNA, the CDR3 is TGTGCCAGCAGTGCTGTGGCTTACGGAAAGACCTATGGCTACACCTTC. It translates to CASSAVAYGKTYGYTF.

The chain couples TRBV19 to TRBJ1-4, with D unclear. CDR3 length: 16 residues. CDR1 and CDR2 (germline): LNHDA, SQIVND (reference sequence). The V gene lost 0 bases and the J gene lost 0 bases, with 8 bases spanning the gap. This CDR3 reads CASSIEEKPTNEKLFF. The CDR3 DNA reads TGTGCCAGTAGTATAGAGGAAAAACCAACTAATGAAAAACTGTTTTTT.

The rearrangement links TRBV30 to TRBJ2-1; TRBD2 agrees at 7 bases. The CDR3 consists of 15 residues. Germline CDR1 is GTSNPN and CDR2 is SVGIG (reference sequence). Germline trimming cut 0 bases from V and 7 bases from J; bases unmatched to any gene: 9. The CDR3 reads CAWSVRLDGGNEQFF. The DNA of the CDR3 is TGTGCCTGGAGTGTACGACTAGACGGGGGGAATGAGCAGTTCTTC.

This clone is labeled as large. J is TRBJ1-1 and V is TRBV13; D may be TRBD1 (6 bases). Germline V CDR1 and CDR2: PRHDT, FYEKMQ (reference sequence). The CDR3 runs to 14 residues. V gave up 5 bases and J gave up 0 bases, with 10 bases separating them. CDR3 loop: CASSTGTLNTEAFF. The CDR3 region has the DNA TGTGCCAGCAGCACCGGGACACTGAACACTGAAGCTTTCTTT.

V gene TRBV7-2 combines with J gene TRBJ1-1, with no clear D. The CDR3 spans 14 residues. Per the germline V gene, CDR1 is SGHTA and CDR2 is FQGNSA. Trimming removed 1 base at V and 2 bases at J, with 8 bases between. CDR3 in DNA: TGTGCCAGCAGCTTAGGGCAGACAAACACTGAAGCTTTCTTT. It codes for CASSLGQTNTEAFF.

This sequence joins TRBV7-9 and TRBJ1-1; 10 nucleotides line up with TRBD1. Trimming cost V 5 bases and J 7 bases; bases outside gene matches: 4. This CDR3 contains 13 residues. Germline V lookup: CDR1 SEHNR, CDR2 FQNEAQ (reference sequence). The CDR3 loop reads CASSNRDRGEAFF. CDR3 DNA: TGTGCCAGCAGCAACCGGGACAGGGGTGAAGCTTTCTTT.

The chain joins TRBV9 to TRBJ2-2, with D maybe TRBD1 (5 bases). V gave up 4 bases and J gave up 4 bases, with 11 bases separating them. The germline V gene encodes CDR1 SGDLS and CDR2 YYNGEE. The CDR3 has 14 amino acids. This CDR3 reads CASSPARVTGELFF. The DNA for the CDR3 is TGTGCCAGCAGCCCAGCCAGGGTCACCGGGGAGCTGTTTTTT.

The chain employs TRBV28 and TRBJ2-1, with D hard to call. Germline V lookup: CDR1 MDHEN, CDR2 SYDVKM. V lost 3 bases, J lost 7 bases, and 19 bases lay in between. The length of the CDR3 is 16 residues. The CDR3 DNA reads as TGTGCCAGCAGTTTCGCCGAATTGGTGGTAGTAAATGAGCAGTTCTTC. Translating it yields CASSFAELVVVNEQFF. The full variable domain, with the rest looked up from reference TRBV28 and TRBJ2-1, is DVKVTQSSRYLVKRTGEKVFLECVQDMDHENMFWYRQDPGLGLRLIYFSYDVKMKEKGDIPEGYSVSREKKERFSLILESASTNQTSMYLCASSFAELVVVNEQFFGPGTRLTVL.

V gene TRBV7-2 combines with J gene TRBJ2-5; no clear D. CDR1 SGHTA and CDR2 FQGNSA come from the germline V gene. Trimming shortened V by 5 bases and J by 9 bases, and 25 bases separated the two germline ends. The CDR3 extends over 16 amino acids. CDR3 amino acids: CASSRTSAEPKAPQYF. In DNA form, the CDR3 reads TGTGCCAGCAGCCGAACATCCGCGGAGCCGAAGGCACCCCAGTACTTC.

The chain carries TRBV7-2 and TRBJ1-1; D not certain. With 1 base removed from V and 1 base from J, the gap between germline ends came to 7 bases. This CDR3 spans 14 amino acids. Germline V gives CDR1 SGHTA, CDR2 FQGNSA. DNA for the CDR3: TGTGCCAGCAGCTTAGGGCGAGGGAACACTGAAGCTTTCTTT. Its protein is CASSLGRGNTEAFF.

The V call is TRBV28, the J call TRBJ2-5, with 8 bases matching TRBD1. V shed 5 bases, J shed 4 bases, and the junction held 9 bases outside the gene matches. CDR3 size: 15 residues. Germline loops: CDR1 MDHEN, CDR2 SYDVKM. CDR3 DNA: TGTGCCAGCAGTGTTCCGGGACAGGACTTAGAGACCCAGTACTTC. This gives the protein CASSVPGQDLETQYF.

This chain links TRBV25-1 with TRBJ1-2; the D is unclear. The CDR3 is made up of 14 amino acids. Trimming removed 1 base at V and 2 bases at J, with 8 bases between. CDR1 MGHDK and CDR2 SYGVNS come from the germline V gene. The CDR3 DNA reads as TGTGCCAGCAGTGAATCCGGGAGGAACTATGGCTACACCTTC. Protein sequence: CASSESGRNYGYTF.

The genes are TRBV5-1 and TRBJ1-1, with D uncertain. Looked up from germline, CDR1 is SGHRS and CDR2 is YFSETQ. This CDR3 contains 13 residues. V lost 4 bases and J 1 base, leaving 8 bases between the germline ends. In DNA form, the CDR3 reads TGCGCCAGCAGCCGGGTGGGGAACACTGAAGCTTTCTTT. It specifies CASSRVGNTEAFF.

The chain couples TRBV2 to TRBJ2-7, with TRBD2 matching 9 bases. V shed 11 bases, J shed 2 bases, and the junction held 4 bases outside the gene matches. Per the germline V gene, CDR1 is SNHLY and CDR2 is FYNNEI. There are 12 residues in the CDR3. The CDR3 coding sequence is TGTGCCGGCGGGGGGGGCCCCTACGAGCAGTACTTC. Translating gives CAGGGGPYEQYF.

The chain uses TRBV6-1 and TRBJ2-2; D gene uncertain. Germline CDR1 reads MNHNS; CDR2 reads SASEGT. Between the trimmed V and J ends, which lost 1 base and 11 bases, there was a span of 11 bases. The CDR3 is 13 residues long. CDR3 bases: TGTGCCAGCAGTGAAGGATGGTTCGGAGAGCTGTTTTTT. Protein: CASSEGWFGELFF.

On this clone: A much larger clone is a single base away; this may be a read error. This rearrangement joins TRBV6-5 to TRBJ1-2; D not resolved. CDR3 size: 13 residues. Trimming took off 1 base at V and 8 bases at J, with 11 bases between the two ends. Germline V CDR1 and CDR2: MNHEY, SVGAGI. CDR3 DNA sequence: TGTGCCAGCAGTTACTTCCCCCGTCGGGGCTACACCTTC. Its protein product is CASSYFPRRGYTF.

The chain has TRBV1 and TRBJ2-6; the table's TRBD2 call for D was not verified on the DNA. TRBV1 has pseudogene status. The CDR3 covers 17 residues. The CDR3 protein is CTSSVRCAQSRANVLTF. Written as DNA, the CDR3 is TGCACCAGCAGCGTGCGGTGTGCACAAAGTCGGGCCAACGTCCTGACTTTC.

V is TRBV6-1 and J is TRBJ2-3; TRBD2 matches 7 bases. Per the germline V gene, CDR1 is MNHNS and CDR2 is SASEGT. CDR3 length: 16 residues. V shed 0 bases and J 4 bases; nucleotides not matched to a gene: 7. For the CDR3, the DNA is TGTGCCAGCAGTGAAGCGAGGGACTACTCACCAGATACGCAGTATTTT. Amino acids: CASSEARDYSPDTQYF.

This clone turned up a few times. The chain links TRBV2 to TRBJ2-3, with a possible D match to TRBD1 (6 bases). Trimming took off 8 bases at V and 7 bases at J, with 19 bases between the two ends. Germline assignment: CDR1 SNHLY and CDR2 FYNNEI. CDR3 size: 14 residues. CDR3 sequence reads: CASREQGPTNTQYF. The CDR3, as DNA: TGTGCCAGCCGAGAACAGGGCCCCACTAATACGCAGTATTTT.

This chain links TRBV7-6 with TRBJ2-2; 12 nucleotides agree with TRBD2. V gave up 1 base and J gave up 4 bases; unmatched junction bases: 7. The germline V gene has CDR1 SGHVS and CDR2 FNYEAQ. This CDR3 comprises 18 residues. CDR3 DNA sequence: TGTGCCAGCAGCTTAGGGACGGGACTAGCGGGTATCACCGGGGAGCTGTTTTTT. This gives the protein CASSLGTGLAGITGELFF.

This chain joins TRBV19 and TRBJ1-1; perhaps TRBD1 as D (5 bases). This CDR3 is 15 amino acids long. Deletions cut 3 bases from V and 4 bases from J, with 15 bases between. Germline V gene sequence: CDR1 LNHDA, CDR2 SQIVND (reference sequence). CDR3 nucleotide sequence: TGTGCCAGTAGTATGGTCCCAGGGTGGGGCACTGAAGCTTTCTTT. Protein product: CASSMVPGWGTEAFF.

The chain has TRBV20-1 and TRBJ2-2; TRBD2 matches 7 bases. Germline lookup yields CDR1 DFQATT and CDR2 SNEGSKA (reference sequence). The CDR3 length is 10 residues. Trimming at V came to 4 bases and at J to 12 bases, leaving 2 bases not matched to a gene. The CDR3 spells CSAIGGKLFF. For the CDR3, the DNA is TGCAGTGCTATCGGGGGGAAGCTGTTTTTT.